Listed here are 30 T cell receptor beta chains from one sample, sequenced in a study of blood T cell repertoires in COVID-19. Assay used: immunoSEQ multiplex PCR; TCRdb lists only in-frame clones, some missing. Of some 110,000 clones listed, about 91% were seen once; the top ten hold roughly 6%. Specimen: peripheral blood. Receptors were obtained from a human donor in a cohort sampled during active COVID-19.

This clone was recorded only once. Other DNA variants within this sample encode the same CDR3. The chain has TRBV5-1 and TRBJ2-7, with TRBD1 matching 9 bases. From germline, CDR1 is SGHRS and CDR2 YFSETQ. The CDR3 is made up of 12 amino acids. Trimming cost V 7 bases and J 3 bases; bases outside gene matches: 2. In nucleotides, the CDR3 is TGCGCCAGCCGGGGACAGGGCTACGAGCAGTACTTC. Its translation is CASRGQGYEQYF.

CDR3 DNA: TGTGCCAGCACCCTAAGTAAGTCCGGGGACGAGCAGTACTTC. As protein: CASTLSKSGDEQYF. This rearrangement joins TRBV28 to TRBJ2-7; tentative D call: TRBD2 (5 bases). This CDR3 has 14 amino acids. Germline-derived CDR1 and CDR2 are MDHEN and SYDVKM. Trimming removed 7 bases from V and 5 bases from J, with 18 bases in between.

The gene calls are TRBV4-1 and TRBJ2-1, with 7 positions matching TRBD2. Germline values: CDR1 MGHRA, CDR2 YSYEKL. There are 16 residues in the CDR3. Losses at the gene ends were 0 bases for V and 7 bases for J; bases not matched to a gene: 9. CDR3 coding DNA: TGCGCCAGCAGCCAAGATAATACAAGGGGAGGGAATGAGCAGTTCTTC. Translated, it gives CASSQDNTRGGNEQFF.

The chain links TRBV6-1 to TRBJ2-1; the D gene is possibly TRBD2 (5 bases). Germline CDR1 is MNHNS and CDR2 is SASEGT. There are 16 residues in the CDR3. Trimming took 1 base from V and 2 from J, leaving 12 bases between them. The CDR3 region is CASSEGPAGPYNEQFF. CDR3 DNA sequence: TGTGCCAGCAGTGAAGGTCCGGCGGGCCCCTACAATGAGCAGTTCTTC.

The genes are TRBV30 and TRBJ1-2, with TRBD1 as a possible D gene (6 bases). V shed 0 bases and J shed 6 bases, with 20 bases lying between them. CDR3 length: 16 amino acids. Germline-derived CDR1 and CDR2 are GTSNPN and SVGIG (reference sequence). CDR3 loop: CAWSVMTYWDTHGYTF. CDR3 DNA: TGTGCCTGGAGTGTAATGACTTATTGGGACACCCATGGCTACACCTTC.

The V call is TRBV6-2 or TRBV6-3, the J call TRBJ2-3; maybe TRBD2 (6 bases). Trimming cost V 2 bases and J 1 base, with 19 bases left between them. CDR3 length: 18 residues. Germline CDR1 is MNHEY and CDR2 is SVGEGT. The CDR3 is CASSYPSRGIFGTDTQYF. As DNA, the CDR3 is TGTGCCAGCAGTTACCCTAGTCGGGGGATTTTTGGCACAGATACGCAGTATTTT.

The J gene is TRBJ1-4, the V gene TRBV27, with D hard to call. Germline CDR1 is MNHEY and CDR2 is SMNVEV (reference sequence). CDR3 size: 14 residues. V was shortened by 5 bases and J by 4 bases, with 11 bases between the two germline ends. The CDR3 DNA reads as TGTGCCAGCAGTCCGGTCGAAAGTAATGAAAAACTGTTTTTT. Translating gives CASSPVESNEKLFF.

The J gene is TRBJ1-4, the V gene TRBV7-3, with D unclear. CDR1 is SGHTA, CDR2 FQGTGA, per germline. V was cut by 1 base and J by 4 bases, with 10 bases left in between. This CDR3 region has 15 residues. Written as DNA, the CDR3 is TGTGCCAGCAGCTTAAACGGGAAGAGTAATGAAAAACTGTTTTTT. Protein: CASSLNGKSNEKLFF.

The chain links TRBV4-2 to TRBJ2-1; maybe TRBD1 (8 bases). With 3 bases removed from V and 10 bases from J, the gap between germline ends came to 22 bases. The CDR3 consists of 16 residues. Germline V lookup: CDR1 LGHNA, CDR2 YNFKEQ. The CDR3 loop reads CASSHGPGTTGGEQFF. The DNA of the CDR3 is TGTGCCAGCAGCCATGGCCCAGGGACTACAGGGGGGGAGCAGTTCTTC.

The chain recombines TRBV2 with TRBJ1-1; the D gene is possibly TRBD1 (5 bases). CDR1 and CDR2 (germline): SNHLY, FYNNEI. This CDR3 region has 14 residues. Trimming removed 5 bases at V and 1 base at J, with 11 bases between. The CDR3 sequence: CASSLGAGNTEAFF. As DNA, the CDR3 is TGTGCCAGCAGTCTAGGGGCAGGGAACACTGAAGCTTTCTTT.

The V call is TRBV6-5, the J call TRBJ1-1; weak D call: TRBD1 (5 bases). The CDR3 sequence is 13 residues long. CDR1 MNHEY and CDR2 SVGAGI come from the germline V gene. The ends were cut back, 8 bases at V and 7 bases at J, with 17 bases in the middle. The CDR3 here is CASREAGHLEAFF. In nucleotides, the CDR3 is TGTGCCAGCCGCGAGGCAGGGCACCTTGAAGCTTTCTTT.

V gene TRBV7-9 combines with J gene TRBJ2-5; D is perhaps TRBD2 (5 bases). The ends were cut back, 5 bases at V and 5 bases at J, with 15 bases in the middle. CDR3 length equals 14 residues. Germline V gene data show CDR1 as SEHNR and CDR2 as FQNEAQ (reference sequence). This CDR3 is CASSPGLAVETQYF. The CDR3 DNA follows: TGTGCCAGCAGCCCCGGCCTAGCTGTGGAGACCCAGTACTTC.

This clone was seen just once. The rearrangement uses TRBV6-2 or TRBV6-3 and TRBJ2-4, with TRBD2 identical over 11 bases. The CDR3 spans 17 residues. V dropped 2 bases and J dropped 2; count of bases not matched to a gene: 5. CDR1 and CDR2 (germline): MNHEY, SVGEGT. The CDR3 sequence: CASSYLLAGVTKNIQYF. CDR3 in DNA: TGTGCCAGCAGTTACCTACTAGCGGGAGTGACCAAAAACATTCAGTACTTC.

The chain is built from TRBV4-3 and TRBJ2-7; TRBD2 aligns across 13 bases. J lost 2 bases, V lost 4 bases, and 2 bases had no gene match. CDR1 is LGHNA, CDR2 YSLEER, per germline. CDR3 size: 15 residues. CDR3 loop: CASSPGLAGAYEQYF. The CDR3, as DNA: TGCGCCAGCAGCCCAGGACTAGCGGGAGCCTACGAGCAGTACTTC.

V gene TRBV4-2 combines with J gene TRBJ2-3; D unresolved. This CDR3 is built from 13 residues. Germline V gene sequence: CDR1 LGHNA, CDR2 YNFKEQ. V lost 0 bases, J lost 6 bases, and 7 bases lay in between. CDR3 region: CASSQEIPDTQYF. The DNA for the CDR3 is TGTGCCAGCAGCCAAGAAATCCCGGATACGCAGTATTTT.

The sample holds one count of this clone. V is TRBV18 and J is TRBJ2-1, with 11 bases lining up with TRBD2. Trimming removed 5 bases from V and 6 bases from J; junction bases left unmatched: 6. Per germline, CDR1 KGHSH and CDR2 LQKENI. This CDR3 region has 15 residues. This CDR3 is CASSALAGVGNEQFF. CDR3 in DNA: TGTGCCAGCTCAGCACTAGCGGGAGTAGGCAATGAGCAGTTCTTC.

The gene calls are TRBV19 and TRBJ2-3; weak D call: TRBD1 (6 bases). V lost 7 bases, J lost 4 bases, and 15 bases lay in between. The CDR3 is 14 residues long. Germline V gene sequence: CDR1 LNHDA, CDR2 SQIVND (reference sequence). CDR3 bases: TGTGCCAGTATGGTCCCAGGGGCACCAGATACGCAGTATTTT. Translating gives CASMVPGAPDTQYF. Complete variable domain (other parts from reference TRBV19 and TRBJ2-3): DGGITQSPKYLFRKEGQNVTLSCEQNLNHDAMYWYRQDPGQGLRLIYYSQIVNDFQKGDIAEGYSVSREKKESFPLTVTSAQKNPTAFYLCASMVPGAPDTQYFGPGTRLTVL.

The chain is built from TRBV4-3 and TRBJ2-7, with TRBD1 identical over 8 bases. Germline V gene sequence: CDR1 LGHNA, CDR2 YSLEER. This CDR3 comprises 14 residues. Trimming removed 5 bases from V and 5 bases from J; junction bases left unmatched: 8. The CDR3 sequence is CASSDRDRLHEQYF. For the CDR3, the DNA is TGCGCCAGCAGCGACCGGGACAGGTTGCACGAGCAGTACTTC.

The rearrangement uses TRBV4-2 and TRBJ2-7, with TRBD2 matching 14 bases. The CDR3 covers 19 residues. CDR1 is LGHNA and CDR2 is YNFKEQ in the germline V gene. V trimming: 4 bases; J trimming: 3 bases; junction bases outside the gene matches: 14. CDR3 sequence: CASSLQTSGRALANYEQYF. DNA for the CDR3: TGTGCCAGCAGCCTTCAGACTAGCGGGAGGGCCCTCGCTAACTACGAGCAGTACTTC.

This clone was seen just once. As DNA, the CDR3 is TGTGCCAGCAGGTCGACAGTGCTAGCCAAAAACATTCAGTACTTC. The encoded protein is CASRSTVLAKNIQYF. This rearrangement joins TRBV28 to TRBJ2-4; TRBD1 might be the D (5 bases). V shed 6 bases and J shed 0 bases, with 12 bases lying between them. CDR1 is MDHEN, CDR2 SYDVKM, per germline. The CDR3 is 15 residues long. Drawing the rest from reference TRBV28 and TRBJ2-4, the complete variable domain is DVKVTQSSRYLVKRTGEKVFLECVQDMDHENMFWYRQDPGLGLRLIYFSYDVKMKEKGDIPEGYSVSREKKERFSLILESASTNQTSMYLCASRSTVLAKNIQYFGAGTRLSVL.

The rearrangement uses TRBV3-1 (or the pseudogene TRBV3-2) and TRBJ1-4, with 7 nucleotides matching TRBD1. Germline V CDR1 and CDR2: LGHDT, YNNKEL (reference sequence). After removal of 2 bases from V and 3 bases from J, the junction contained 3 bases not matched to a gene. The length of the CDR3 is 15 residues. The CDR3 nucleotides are TGTGCCAGCAGCCAACCCACAGGGGCTAATGAAAAACTGTTTTTT. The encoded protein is CASSQPTGANEKLFF.

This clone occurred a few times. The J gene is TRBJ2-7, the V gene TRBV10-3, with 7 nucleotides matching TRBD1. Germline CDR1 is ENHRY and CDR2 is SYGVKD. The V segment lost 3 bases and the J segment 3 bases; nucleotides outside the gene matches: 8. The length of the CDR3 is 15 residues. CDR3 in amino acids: CAISDISGTDYEQYF. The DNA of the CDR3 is TGTGCCATCAGTGATATAAGTGGGACAGACTACGAGCAGTACTTC.

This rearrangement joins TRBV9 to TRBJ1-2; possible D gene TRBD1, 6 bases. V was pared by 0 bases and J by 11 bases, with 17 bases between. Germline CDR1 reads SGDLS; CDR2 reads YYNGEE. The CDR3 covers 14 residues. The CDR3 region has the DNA TGTGCCAGCAGCGTAGGGCCGGGGGGCCCCCTATACACCTTC. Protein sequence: CASSVGPGGPLYTF.

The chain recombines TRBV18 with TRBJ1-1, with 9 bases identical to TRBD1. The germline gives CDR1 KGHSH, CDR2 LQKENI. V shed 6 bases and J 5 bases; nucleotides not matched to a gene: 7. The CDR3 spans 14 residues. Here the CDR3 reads CASSTQGAGTEAFF. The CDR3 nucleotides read TGTGCCAGCTCTACACAGGGGGCGGGAACTGAAGCTTTCTTT.

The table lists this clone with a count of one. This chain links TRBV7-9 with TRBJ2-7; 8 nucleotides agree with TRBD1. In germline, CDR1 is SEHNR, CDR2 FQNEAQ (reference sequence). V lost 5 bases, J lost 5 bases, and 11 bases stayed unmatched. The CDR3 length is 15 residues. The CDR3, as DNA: TGTGCCAGCAGCCCGGTGGACAGGGCGATGAACGAGCAGTACTTC. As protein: CASSPVDRAMNEQYF.

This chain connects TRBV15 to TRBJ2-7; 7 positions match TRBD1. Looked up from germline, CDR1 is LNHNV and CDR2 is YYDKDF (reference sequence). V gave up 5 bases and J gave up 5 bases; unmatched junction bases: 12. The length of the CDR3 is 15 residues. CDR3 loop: CATSQFRGKFDEQYF. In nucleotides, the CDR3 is TGTGCCACCAGCCAATTCAGGGGGAAGTTTGACGAGCAGTACTTC.

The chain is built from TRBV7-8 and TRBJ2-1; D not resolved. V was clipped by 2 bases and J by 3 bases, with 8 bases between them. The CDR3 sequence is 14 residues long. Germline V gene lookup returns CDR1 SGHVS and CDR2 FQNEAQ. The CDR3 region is CASSLRSSYNEQFF. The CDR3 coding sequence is TGTGCCAGCAGCTTAAGGAGCAGCTACAATGAGCAGTTCTTC. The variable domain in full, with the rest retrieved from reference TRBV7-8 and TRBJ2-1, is GAGVSQSPRYKVAKRGQDVALRCDPISGHVSLFWYQQALGQGPEFLTYFQNEAQLDKSGLPSDRFFAERPEGSVSTLKIQRTQQEDSAVYLCASSLRSSYNEQFFGPGTRLTVL.

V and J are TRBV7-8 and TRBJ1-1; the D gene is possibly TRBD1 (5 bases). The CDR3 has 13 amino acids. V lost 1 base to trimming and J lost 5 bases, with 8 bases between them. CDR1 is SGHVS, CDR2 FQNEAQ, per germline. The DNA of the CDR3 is TGTGCCAGCAGCTTAGTGTCAGGGACTGAAGCTTTCTTT. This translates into CASSLVSGTEAFF.

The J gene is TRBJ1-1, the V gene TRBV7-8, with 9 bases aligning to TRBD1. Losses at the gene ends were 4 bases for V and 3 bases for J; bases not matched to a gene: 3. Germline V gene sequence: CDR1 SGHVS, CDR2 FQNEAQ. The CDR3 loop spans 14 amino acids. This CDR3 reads CASSSRDRDTEAFF. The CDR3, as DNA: TGTGCCAGCAGCTCCCGGGACAGGGACACTGAAGCTTTCTTT.

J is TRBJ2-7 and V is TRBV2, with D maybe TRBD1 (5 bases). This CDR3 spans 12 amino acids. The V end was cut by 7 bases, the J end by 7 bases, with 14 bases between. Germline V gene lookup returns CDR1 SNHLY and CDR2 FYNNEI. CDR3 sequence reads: CASTQGFGEQYF. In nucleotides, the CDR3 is TGTGCCAGCACCCAGGGATTCGGGGAGCAGTACTTC.